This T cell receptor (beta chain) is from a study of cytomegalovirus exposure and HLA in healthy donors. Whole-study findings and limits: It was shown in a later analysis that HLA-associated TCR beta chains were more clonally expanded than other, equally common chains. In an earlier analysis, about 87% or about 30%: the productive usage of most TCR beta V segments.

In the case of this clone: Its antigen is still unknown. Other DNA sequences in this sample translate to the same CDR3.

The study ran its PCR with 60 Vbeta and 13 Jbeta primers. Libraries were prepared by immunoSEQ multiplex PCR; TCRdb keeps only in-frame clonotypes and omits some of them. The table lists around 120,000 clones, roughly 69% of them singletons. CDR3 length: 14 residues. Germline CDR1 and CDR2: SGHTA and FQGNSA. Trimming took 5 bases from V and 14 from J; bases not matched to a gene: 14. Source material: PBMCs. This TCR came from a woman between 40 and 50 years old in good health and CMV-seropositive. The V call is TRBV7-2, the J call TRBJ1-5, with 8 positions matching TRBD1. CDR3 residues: CASSLGQGPSPKHF. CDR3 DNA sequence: TGTGCCAGCAGCCTTGGACAGGGTCCCAGCCCCAAGCATTTT.